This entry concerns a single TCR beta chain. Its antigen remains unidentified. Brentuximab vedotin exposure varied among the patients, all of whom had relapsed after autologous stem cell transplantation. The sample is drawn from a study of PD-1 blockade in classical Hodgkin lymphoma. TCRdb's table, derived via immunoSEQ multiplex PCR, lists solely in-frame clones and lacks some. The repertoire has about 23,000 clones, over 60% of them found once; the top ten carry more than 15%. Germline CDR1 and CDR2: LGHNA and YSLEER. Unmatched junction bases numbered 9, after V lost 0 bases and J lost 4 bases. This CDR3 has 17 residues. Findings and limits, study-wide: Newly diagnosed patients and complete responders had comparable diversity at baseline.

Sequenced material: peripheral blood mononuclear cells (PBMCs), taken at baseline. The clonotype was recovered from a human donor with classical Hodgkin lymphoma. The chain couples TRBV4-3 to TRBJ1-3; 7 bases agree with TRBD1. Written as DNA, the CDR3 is TGCGCCAGCAGCCAAGACGCACCCGGGACAGCCGGAAACACCATATATTTT. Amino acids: CASSQDAPGTAGNTIYF.